This T cell receptor beta chain stems from a study of blood T cell repertoires in COVID-19 (TCRdb year 2020). About the investigation overall: The collaborator samples originated in the United States, Italy and Spain and spanned the acute and convalescent phases of COVID-19. The prospective study material was composed of cDNA or gDNA derived from T cells, B-cell-depleted T cells, or PBMCs. Subjects who had been exposed to COVID-19, were actively infected with it, or had recovered from it provided the deeply sampled blood TCRbeta repertoires that made up the dataset. A freely available public database, intended as a resource for researchers studying the immune response to SARS-CoV-2, is where the repertoires were released. The samples were drawn from the first 160 participants of the ongoing ImmuneRACE study and from 1,254 subjects provided by 6 global collaborators. Sample metadata almost always included a de-identified subject ID, COVID-19 status, age in years and sex. HLA class I and class II types, where available, came from metadata supplied by the sample provider rather than from assay-based typing. Broader findings and caveats from the paper: The amount of clinical and demographic metadata varied by source and participant and was provided uncurated.

TCRbeta CDR3 regions were amplified from genomic DNA using the immunoSEQ Assay, a bias-controlled multiplex PCR. The authors' pipeline ran thus. Nucleated cell counts per sample were estimated from amplification of reference gene primers within the assay. Sequence reads were collapsed and filtered to measure the absolute abundance of every unique TCRbeta CDR3 rearrangement. For each sample, productive Simpson clonality was calculated by taking the square root of Simpson's diversity index across productive rearrangements. The clones in this table, taken by TCRdb from immuneACCESS, are in-frame only. Not every clone is retained; where verified, under half of the shortfall comes from an unresolved V gene, and the cause of the rest is unknown. Clonal size and the V and J genes are those of that table, whereas D and trimming came from the DNA. This sample gives some 250,000 clones in total; approximately 86% of them show up just once. The ten largest clonotypes hold 3% to 3.5% of the sample.

Reading from cysteine to phenylalanine, the CDR3 counts 15 amino acids. Of all the DNA, just the CDR3 is kept, 45 bases in frame from base 1. CDR1 and CDR2, looked up from the germline V gene, are SGHDT and YYEEEE. V has 6 bases trimmed and J has 2 bases trimmed; junction bases matching no gene number 5. This clone has a single count. The target of this receptor is not known. There are no base qualities to consult, and no much larger clone falls within one base. A second Seattle source provided samples from volunteer blood donors who had recovered from COVID-19. Collaborating institutions collected whole blood in K2EDTA tubes following their own protocols. Collaborator samples were shipped for TCRbeta analysis as frozen whole blood, isolated PBMCs, or DNA extracted from either sample type.

The chain is made from TRBV5-6 and TRBJ2-3, with TRBD2 matching 11 junction bases. This clonotype was sampled from a woman between 25 and 40 years old who had recovered from COVID-19. Sequenced input: peripheral blood. The CDR3 region: CASTLAGGPTDTQYF. The sequence in DNA is TGTGCCAGCACCCTAGCGGGGGGCCCCACAGATACGCAGTATTTT.